The clone carrying this T cell receptor (beta chain) has only a few counts. The data belong to a study of regulatory T cells in long-lasting Graves disease. The V end lost 6 bases, the J end lost 4 bases, and 14 bases lay between the germline ends. The germline V gene encodes CDR1 LNHDA and CDR2 SQIVND (reference sequence). The CDR3 has 14 amino acids. The time point here: newly diagnosed GD, antithyroid drugs for less than 3 months. The TCR library was prepared using RNA isolated from PBMCs. Both iRepertoire HTBI primers and Arm-PCR of CDR3 regions were used to build the TCR beta libraries. TCRdb passed the multiplex PCR reads through MiXCR, listing each CDR3 protein once. The table lists approximately 490,000 distinct CDR3 sequences, under 20% of them singletons. These sequences were also reported in another study, on T cells in Graves' hyperthyroidism and ophthalmopathy.

The sequencing used peripheral blood mononuclear cells (PBMCs), collected at new diagnosis, from a patient treated with antithyroid drugs. The sequence derives from a middle-aged man with Graves disease. J is TRBJ2-3 and V is TRBV19; D ambiguous. CDR3 region: CASRGPGGADTQYF. The DNA of the CDR3 is TGTGCCAGTAGGGGCCCGGGTGGAGCAGATACGCAGTATTTT.